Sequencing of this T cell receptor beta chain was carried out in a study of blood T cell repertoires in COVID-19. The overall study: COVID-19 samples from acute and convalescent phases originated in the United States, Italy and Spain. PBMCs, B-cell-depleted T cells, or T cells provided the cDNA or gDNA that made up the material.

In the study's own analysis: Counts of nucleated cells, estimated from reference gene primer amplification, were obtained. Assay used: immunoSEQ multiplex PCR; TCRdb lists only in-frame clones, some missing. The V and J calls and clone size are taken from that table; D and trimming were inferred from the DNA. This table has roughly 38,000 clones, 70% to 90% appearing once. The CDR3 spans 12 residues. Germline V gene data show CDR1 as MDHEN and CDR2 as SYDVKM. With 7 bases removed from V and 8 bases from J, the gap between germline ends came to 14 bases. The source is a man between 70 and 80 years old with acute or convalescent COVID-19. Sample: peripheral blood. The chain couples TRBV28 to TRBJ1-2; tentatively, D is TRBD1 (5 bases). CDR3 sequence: CASTSGVWGYTF. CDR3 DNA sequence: TGTGCCAGCACCTCGGGGGTATGGGGCTACACCTTC.